This TCR beta chain is from a study of Ad26.COV2.S vaccination and SARS-CoV-2 variants (dated by TCRdb to about 2021). General notes on the study: Donors in the vaccine arm were drawn from COV1001, a multicentre, randomized, double-blind, placebo-controlled phase I-IIa trial testing Ad26.COV2.S in healthy adults. Trial participants were randomized into five groups of five: low-dose or high-dose Ad26.COV2.S given once or twice, or placebo on both occasions. The specificity and breadth of SARS-CoV-2-reactive T cell receptors after Ad26.COV2.S vaccination were assessed by TCRbeta repertoire sequencing. Ad26.COV2.S was administered intramuscularly at 5 x 10^10 or 1 x 10^11 viral particles, either as a single shot or as two shots given 56 days apart. The TCR-sequenced set comprised about 32 samples: around 20 Ad26.COV2.S vaccine recipients, 5 placebo recipients and 8 SARS-CoV-2 convalescent individuals. Throughout the experiments and outcome assessment, investigators stayed blinded to trial group allocation.

Broader findings and caveats from the paper: After vaccination, spike-specific CD8+ and CD4+ T cell responses were reported to show substantial breadth. Non-spike TCR breadth was comparable between vaccine and placebo recipients, consistent with the vaccine containing only spike. Higher spike-specific TCR breadth was observed in Ad26.COV2.S recipients than in placebo recipients (P = 0.0014). The study was not powered for comparison of responses between vaccine doses or regimens. It was noted by the authors that total T cell responses may have been underestimated by the TCR breadth and depth analyses.

The sample's treatment or condition, from its label and the paper: around 19 received Ad26.COV2.S at low or high dose, single or two shots; roughly 5 received placebo; per-sample allocation not given. Repertoires of vaccine and placebo recipients were sequenced from samples taken on day 63 after the first injection. Cohort 1b enrolled 25 to 30 adults aged 18-55 years at a single site in Boston, USA, between 29 July and 7 August 2020. Ad26.COV2.S was a replication-incompetent adenovirus type 26 vector expressing a prefusion-stabilized SARS-CoV-2 spike protein from the original Wuhan strain. About this clone: Its cognate antigen has yet to be identified. No base quality information exists; no much larger clone differs at one position.

The immunoSEQ Assay was used to sequence TCRbeta CDR3 regions. After extraction, genomic DNA underwent amplification by bias-controlled multiplex PCR, followed by high-throughput sequencing. On the authors' methods: To quantify the absolute abundance of every unique TCRbeta CDR3 region, sequences were collapsed and filtered. T cell fraction was estimated by normalization of TCRbeta template counts to usable DNA, with usable DNA being measured through amplification of reference genes present in all nucleated cells. Repertoire TCRs were annotated as SARS-CoV-2-specific by exact matching of V gene, CDR3 amino acid sequence and J gene to a known reactive TCR set. MIRA supplied the reference SARS-CoV-2 TCR set, which was filtered for enrichment in COVID-19-positive ImmuneCODE repertoires so that public or cross-reactive TCRs were removed. Drawing on the MIRA antigens, annotated TCRs were analysed further at the level of specific ORF or position within ORF. Breadth was defined as the number of annotated unique rearrangements divided by the total number of unique productive rearrangements, and depth was defined as the summed frequency of the annotated unique rearrangements. Two-sided Wilcoxon rank-sum tests were applied when comparing TCR breadth between groups. The table comes from immuneACCESS by way of TCRdb, which keeps in-frame sequences with V and J called. Part of the clones is missing from these tables; in studies checked, under half for an unresolved V gene and the rest for unknown reasons. V and J calls and clone size are copied from that table; D and trimming were computed from the DNA. The sample table contains around 300,000 clones; only one count was recorded for more than 85% of them. The ten top clones hold roughly 5% of the sample.

From cysteine to phenylalanine, the CDR3 is 11 amino acids long. Only the CDR3 DNA is retained, 33 bases long and in frame from the first base. The V and J ends are trimmed by 0 bases and 5 bases, leaving 2 bases between them. In the germline V gene, CDR1 corresponds to MNHEY and CDR2 to SVGEGT. The sequence links TRBV6-2 or TRBV6-3 to TRBJ2-7, with the D gene not clear enough to name. The source was peripheral blood, collected in a trial of Ad26.COV2.S vaccine versus placebo. This TCR was sampled from a person aged 18-60 years who received the Ad26.COV2.S COVID-19 vaccine or a placebo. CDR3 sequence: CASSYSDEQYF. The bases are TGTGCCAGCAGTTACTCGGACGAGCAGTACTTC.